This TCR beta chain was found in a study of molecular identifiers for immune sequencing clone quantification. Study-wide context: Replicate RNA came from approximately 20,000 or 98,000 naive CD8 cells and was split five ways, and four parts were sequenced.

This CDR3 region has 17 residues. CDR1 and CDR2 from the germline V gene are MNHEY and SMNVEV (reference sequence). V shed 5 bases, J shed 6 bases, and the junction held 17 bases outside the gene matches. TCRdb itself ran the PCR reads through MiXCR, one entry per CDR3 protein. Of about 67,000 distinct CDR3 sequences in the sample, 15% to 20% were seen once. The sample comprised naive CD8+ T cells from blood, with Jurkat cell RNA spiked in. Specified subset: FACS-sorted CD8+CD4-CCR7+CD45RA+ naive T cells. V gene TRBV27 combines with J gene TRBJ2-7; 9 nucleotides align to TRBD2. This TCR derives from a human donor in good health. Some libraries in this study had Jurkat cell RNA spiked in. CDR3 sequence: CASSVPHPSGDLGEQYF. The DNA for the CDR3 is TGTGCCAGCAGTGTACCGCACCCTAGCGGGGACTTAGGCGAGCAGTACTTC.